The 3 T cell receptor beta chains listed next were all sequenced from one sample in a study of cytotoxic CD8 clonotypes in ibrutinib-treated CLL. Here immunoSEQ multiplex PCR was the method, and the copy in TCRdb shows in-frame clones only, minus some. The table has a few hundred thousand clones, around 66% seen once. This material consisted of PBMCs, taken after 36 months of ibrutinib treatment. The receptors originated from a human donor with chronic lymphocytic leukemia.

In this sample, this clone turned up a few times. This sequence joins TRBV6-6 and TRBJ1-2; the match to TRBD1 covers 7 bases. Looked up from germline, CDR1 is MNHNY and CDR2 is SVGAGI (reference sequence). The CDR3 totals 14 residues. Losses at the gene ends were 4 bases for V and 2 bases for J; bases not matched to a gene: 4. The CDR3 is CASSSDRENYGYTF. The CDR3 DNA sequence: TGTGCCAGCAGTTCAGACAGGGAAAACTATGGCTACACCTTC.

The V call is TRBV9, the J call TRBJ2-7; D uncertain. This CDR3 contains 14 residues. CDR1 and CDR2 (germline): SGDLS, YYNGEE. V dropped 0 bases and J dropped 3 bases, with 10 bases sitting between them. CDR3 DNA: TGTGCCAGCAGCGTAGGACCCGCAATCTACGAGCAGTACTTC. Translation gives CASSVGPAIYEQYF.

The rearrangement joins TRBV11-2 to TRBJ2-7, with 11 bases that match TRBD2. The CDR3 extends over 16 amino acids. Looked up from germline, CDR1 is SGHAT and CDR2 is FQNNGV. The junction had 11 bases not matched to a gene; V was cut back by 4 bases and J by 6 bases. The CDR3 loop is CASSSTQLAGAGEQYF. The CDR3 bases are TGTGCCAGCAGCTCCACGCAACTAGCGGGAGCTGGCGAGCAGTACTTC.